The 26 T cell receptor beta chains in this list originate from one sample, sequenced in a study of blood T cells in healthy people across ages. The authors ran a second PCR of about 7 to 12 cycles using a sample-barcoded 5' primer and a J-beta primer mix. TCRdb reprocessed the 5' RACE reads via MiXCR and lists one record per CDR3 protein. The sample lists some 1,000,000 distinct CDR3 sequences, 20% to 25% seen once, with 0.75% in the top ten. In addition, the sample was reused for a study of T cells of mothers and their children.

The sample comprised blood. The receptors shown here come from a girl aged 2 to 10 in good health.

The chain links TRBV27 to TRBJ2-5; TRBD1 aligns across 10 bases. Germline lookup yields CDR1 MNHEY and CDR2 SMNVEV (reference sequence). This CDR3 contains 18 residues. V shed 1 base, J shed 0 bases, and the junction held 8 bases outside the gene matches. The DNA of the CDR3 is TGTGCCAGCAGTTTATTAGGGACAGGGGTAAAGGACCAAGAGACCCAGTACTTC. Encoded protein: CASSLLGTGVKDQETQYF.

Written as DNA, the CDR3 is TGTGCCAGCAGCTTTCGCGGGGGGGCCTCAGATACGCAGTATTTT. It specifies CASSFRGGASDTQYF. The chain combines TRBV11-3 with TRBJ2-3; 9 bases match TRBD2. Trimming at V came to 3 bases and at J to 4 bases, leaving 5 bases not matched to a gene. The CDR3 consists of 15 residues. Per the germline V gene, CDR1 is SGHNT and CDR2 is YENEEA.

The table lists this clonotype with a few counts. This chain connects TRBV29-1 to TRBJ1-1; possibly TRBD1 for D (6 bases). V lost 2 bases to trimming and J lost 4 bases, with 14 bases between them. Germline loops: CDR1 SQVTM, CDR2 ANQGSEA. The CDR3 totals 14 residues. The CDR3 DNA follows: TGCAGCGTTGAAACCGAACAGGGAGGCACTGAAGCTTTCTTT. It translates to CSVETEQGGTEAFF.

Points on this clonotype: One junction end does not reproduce the germline sequence, and a read error may be involved. V is TRBV2 and J is TRBJ1-1; a weak D match, TRBD1 (5 bases). This CDR3 contains 14 residues. Germline V CDR1 and CDR2: SNHLY, FYNNEI. The CDR3 coding sequence is TGTGCCAGCAGTAAAGCCGGGACCGCCAATGAAGCTTTCTTT. It codes for CASSKAGTANEAFF.

The chain couples TRBV20-1 to TRBJ2-5, with D possibly being TRBD1 (5 bases). The CDR3 totals 16 residues. CDR1 and CDR2 (germline): DFQATT, SNEGSKA (reference sequence). V gave up 0 bases and J gave up 4 bases, with 18 bases separating them. CDR3 DNA: TGCAGTGCTAGAGATCTTGGGGCAGCACGACGAGAGACCCAGTACTTC. It yields the protein CSARDLGAARRETQYF.

Concerning this clonotype itself: No conserved phenylalanine or tryptophan is present at the end of the CDR3, so a read error is the likely explanation. The rearrangement joins TRBV11-2 to TRBJ2-5, with a possible D match to TRBD2 (5 bases). With 2 bases removed from V and 0 bases from J, the gap between germline ends came to 10 bases. This CDR3 has 15 residues. Germline V gives CDR1 SGHAT, CDR2 FQNNGV. The CDR3 loop reads CASSLTGLYQETQYL. Here the CDR3 DNA reads TGTGCCAGCAGCTTAACGGGGTTATACCAAGAGACCCAGTACCTC.

This clonotype was recorded a few times. The chain carries TRBV11-2 and TRBJ1-4; D call uncertain. Trimming took off 2 bases at V and 5 bases at J, with 9 bases between the two ends. Per germline, CDR1 SGHAT and CDR2 FQNNGV. The CDR3 contains 14 residues. The DNA of the CDR3 is TGTGCCAGCAGCTTACGCTCCTCGAATGAAAAACTGTTTTTT. Translation gives CASSLRSSNEKLFF.

The chain combines TRBV7-2 with TRBJ1-2; D not resolved. With 1 base removed from V and 8 bases from J, the gap between germline ends came to 20 bases. From germline, CDR1 is SGHTA and CDR2 FQGNSA. This CDR3 contains 16 residues. Written as DNA, the CDR3 is TGTGCCAGCAGCTTAGATTCCGGCAGGCTGGCGGAGGGCTACACCTTC. Encoded protein: CASSLDSGRLAEGYTF.

The chain carries TRBV13 and TRBJ1-6, with a tentative D call TRBD1 (5 bases). With 5 bases removed from V and 10 bases from J, the gap between germline ends came to 15 bases. The CDR3 loop spans 14 amino acids. Germline V lookup: CDR1 PRHDT, CDR2 FYEKMQ (reference sequence). Here the CDR3 DNA reads TGTGCCAGCAGCCGTCGGGACGTAGCCTCACCCCTCCACTTT. Its protein is CASSRRDVASPLHF. The whole variable domain, filled in from reference TRBV13 and TRBJ1-6, reads AAGVIQSPRHLIKEKRETATLKCYPIPRHDTVYWYQQGPGQDPQFLISFYEKMQSDKGSIPDRFSAQQFSDYHSELNMSSLELGDSALYFCASSRRDVASPLHFGNGTRLTVT.

This rearrangement joins TRBV29-1 to TRBJ2-5; D call uncertain. The J call is in doubt because the DNA end fits TRBJ2-7 better. In germline, CDR1 is SQVTM, CDR2 ANQGSEA. The CDR3 is made up of 12 amino acids. In nucleotides, the CDR3 is TGCAGCGTTGGACACTGGAGCTACGAGCAGTACTTC. Protein sequence: CSVGHWSYEQYF.

This clonotype occurred a few times. The rearrangement joins TRBV27 to TRBJ2-1; D unresolved. Per germline, CDR1 MNHEY and CDR2 SMNVEV (reference sequence). The germline V and J ends were trimmed by 5 bases and 3 bases, with 8 bases remaining between them. This CDR3 spans 13 amino acids. The CDR3 DNA sequence: TGTGCCAGCAGTCTGATGGTCTACAATGAGCAGTTCTTC. It encodes CASSLMVYNEQFF.

The chain employs TRBV5-6 and TRBJ2-7; 10 bases map to TRBD1. With V trimmed by 4 bases and J by 2 bases, 12 bases remained unmatched. This CDR3 contains 17 residues. CDR1 is SGHDT and CDR2 is YYEEEE in the germline V gene. CDR3 DNA: TGTGCCAGCAGCGCTACAAGGACAGGGGGGATCCCCTACGAGCAGTACTTC. This translates into CASSATRTGGIPYEQYF.

The chain employs TRBV29-1 and TRBJ1-1; D is perhaps TRBD1 (5 bases). Trimming removed 1 base at V and 4 bases at J, with 19 bases between. The CDR3 consists of 16 residues. In germline, CDR1 is SQVTM, CDR2 ANQGSEA. CDR3 amino acids: CSVEVRGGGRGTEAFF. For the CDR3, the DNA is TGCAGCGTTGAAGTTCGAGGTGGGGGTAGGGGCACTGAAGCTTTCTTT.

CDR3 region: CASSWDRGLTANQPQHF. In nucleotides, the CDR3 is TGTGCCAGCAGTTGGGACAGGGGGCTTACTGCCAATCAGCCCCAGCATTTT. V is TRBV7-2 and J is TRBJ1-5; TRBD1 agrees at 12 bases. The trim removed 6 bases at V and 3 bases at J, leaving 9 bases unmatched. The CDR3 loop spans 17 amino acids. Per germline, CDR1 SGHTA and CDR2 FQGNSA.

This clonotype was seen more than once but under ten times. The chain recombines TRBV6-5 with TRBJ2-7, with D unclear. This CDR3 has 13 amino acids. The V gene lost 2 bases and the J gene lost 4 bases, with 9 bases spanning the gap. Germline CDR1 and CDR2: MNHEY and SVGAGI. CDR3 region: CASSYNTEYEQYF. Written as DNA, the CDR3 is TGTGCCAGCAGTTACAATACAGAGTACGAGCAGTACTTC.

This clonotype was seen more than once but under ten times. The chain links TRBV6-6 to TRBJ2-5; perhaps TRBD2 as D (5 bases). There are 12 residues in the CDR3. Trimming cost V 10 bases and J 4 bases, with 13 bases left between them. Germline V gene data show CDR1 as MNHNY and CDR2 as SVGAGI (reference sequence). CDR3 DNA: TGTGCCACCACTAGTCGGGGAGAGACCCAGTACTTC. Translating it yields CATTSRGETQYF.

The chain couples TRBV5-1 to TRBJ2-2; D not resolved. V lost 2 bases to trimming and J lost 5 bases, with 10 bases between them. Looked up from germline, CDR1 is SGHRS and CDR2 is YFSETQ. The CDR3 totals 14 residues. CDR3: CASSFLGPTGELFF. CDR3 nucleotides: TGCGCCAGCAGCTTCCTAGGCCCGACCGGGGAGCTGTTTTTT.

The chain recombines TRBV5-1 with TRBJ2-2; either TRBD1 or TRBD2 may supply D (5 bases each). Germline V CDR1 and CDR2: SGHRS, YFSETQ. The CDR3 length is 14 residues. V lost 2 bases and J lost 5, with 10 bases in between. CDR3 residues: CASSLTRGTGELFF. The CDR3 nucleotides read TGCGCCAGCAGCTTAACTAGGGGTACCGGGGAGCTGTTTTTT.

The chain is built from TRBV12-3 or TRBV12-4 and TRBJ1-6; no clear D. The V and J ends lost 4 bases and 7 bases respectively, with 8 bases between them. The CDR3 has 13 residues. The CDR3 DNA reads as TGTGCCAGCAGTTCCCCAGAGAATTCACCCCTCCACTTT. Amino acid sequence: CASSSPENSPLHF.

V and J are TRBV11-2 and TRBJ2-3; D remains ambiguous. V lost 1 base and J lost 2, with 7 bases in between. The CDR3 is 14 amino acids. Germline V lookup: CDR1 SGHAT, CDR2 FQNNGV. In DNA, the CDR3 is TGTGCCAGCAGCTTAGGTGGTCACACAGATACGCAGTATTTT. The encoded protein is CASSLGGHTDTQYF.

This clonotype was counted at least ten times. This chain joins TRBV29-1 and TRBJ2-1, with a possible D match to TRBD1 (5 bases). The CDR3 sequence is 14 residues long. Trimming removed 2 bases from V and 8 bases from J, with 16 bases in between. The germline CDR1 and CDR2 sequences are SQVTM and ANQGSEA. The CDR3 sequence is CSVEKGLRGDEQFF. The CDR3 DNA reads as TGCAGCGTTGAAAAGGGGCTACGTGGGGATGAGCAGTTCTTC.

This chain links TRBV7-2 with TRBJ2-6; the D is unclear. Germline lookup yields CDR1 SGHTA and CDR2 FQGNSA. Trimming cost V 5 bases and J 0 bases, with 14 bases left between them. This CDR3 comprises 17 residues. This CDR3 reads CASSLRGRSSGANVLTF. The CDR3 nucleotides are TGTGCCAGCAGCCTAAGAGGCAGGTCCTCTGGGGCCAACGTCCTGACTTTC.

This clonotype was counted a few times. The chain joins TRBV2 to TRBJ2-1; D may be TRBD2 (5 bases). Trimming shortened V by 7 bases and J by 0 bases, and 13 bases separated the two germline ends. There are 15 residues in the CDR3. Germline lookup yields CDR1 SNHLY and CDR2 FYNNEI. This CDR3 reads CASKRASSSYNEQFF. The CDR3 DNA sequence: TGTGCCAGCAAGAGGGCGTCGAGCTCCTACAATGAGCAGTTCTTC.

This clonotype was found a few times. The chain couples TRBV20-1 to TRBJ2-5, with TRBD2 matching 9 bases. Germline-derived CDR1 and CDR2 are DFQATT and SNEGSKA (reference sequence). Germline trimming cut 4 bases from V and 5 bases from J; bases unmatched to any gene: 11. The CDR3 runs 15 residues. The CDR3 protein is CSAIRSGRRGETQYF. Here the CDR3 DNA reads TGCAGTGCTATTCGTAGCGGGAGAAGGGGGGAGACCCAGTACTTC.

V is TRBV12-3 or TRBV12-4 and J is TRBJ2-5, with 13 bases fitting TRBD2. Trimming took 6 bases from V and 5 from J; bases not matched to a gene: 18. The CDR3 totals 19 residues. DNA for the CDR3: TGTGCCAGCAGCCCGGGGGTACTAGCGGGGGGGCTGTTACTGGAGACCCAGTACTTC. It is translated as CASSPGVLAGGLLLETQYF.

The chain joins TRBV10-1 to TRBJ1-2, with D possibly being TRBD1 (6 bases). CDR3 size: 12 residues. Germline loops: CDR1 WNHNN, CDR2 SYGVQD (reference sequence). The V and J ends lost 9 bases and 5 bases respectively, with 13 bases between them. In nucleotides, the CDR3 is TGCGCCAGTGGAGACAGGCCTTATGGCTACACCTTC. Translated, it gives CASGDRPYGYTF.